This T cell receptor (beta chain) was identified during a study of T cell responses to AZD1222 COVID-19 vaccine. Study-wide findings and caveats: An increase in Spike-specific TCR breadth and depth was observed after two AZD1222 doses. It should be noted that donors were predominantly white British and more often female, and clonal diversity was possibly underestimated. Distributed over spike, vaccine-associated CD4 TCRs predominated at 160-218 and 743-854.

The table came from immunoSEQ multiplex PCR; TCRdb's copy has only in-frame clones and leaves some out. Here the sample spans roughly 160,000 clones, roughly 92% being singletons. V lost 2 bases and J 0 bases, leaving 12 bases between the germline ends. The CDR3 consists of 16 residues. The germline CDR1 and CDR2 sequences are SGHTA and FQGNSA. This clone showed up just a few times. What it recognizes is unknown. This material consisted of peripheral blood, taken on day 0 of AZD1222 vaccination. The V gene is TRBV7-2, the J gene TRBJ2-3; D perhaps matches TRBD2 (6 bases). This TCR came from an adult in good health. The CDR3 region is CASSLWGDSSTDTQYF. In nucleotides, the CDR3 is TGTGCCAGCAGCTTATGGGGGGACTCTAGCACAGATACGCAGTATTTT.